The 26 T cell receptor beta chains below all came from one sample that was sequenced in a study of cytomegalovirus exposure and HLA in healthy donors. The PCR contained 60 Vbeta and 13 Jbeta primers. The repertoire was sequenced with immunoSEQ multiplex PCR; TCRdb's copy has only in-frame clones and lacks some. The sample lists 150,000 to 200,000 clones, roughly 87% occurring once. Sample: PBMCs. These receptors were taken from a girl under three years old in good health and CMV-seronegative.

The chain combines TRBV2 with TRBJ2-1, with D tentatively TRBD1 (7 bases). Germline CDR1 reads SNHLY; CDR2 reads FYNNEI. This CDR3 is 15 amino acids long. Trimming pared 4 bases from V and 2 bases from J, leaving 12 bases between. CDR3 sequence: CASSVRGAPYNEQFF. CDR3 nucleotides: TGTGCCAGCAGTGTCAGGGGGGCCCCCTACAATGAGCAGTTCTTC.

The J gene is TRBJ1-4, the V gene TRBV14; 8 bases agree with TRBD1. Germline V lookup: CDR1 SGHDN, CDR2 FVKESK. This CDR3 contains 16 residues. V lost 4 bases, J lost 7 bases, and 11 bases stayed unmatched. The CDR3 DNA reads TGTGCCAGCAGCCCACTCGGACAGGGCGGATCTGAAAAACTGTTTTTT. This encodes CASSPLGQGGSEKLFF. Variable domain in full (rest from reference TRBV14 and TRBJ1-4): EAGVTQFPSHSVIEKGQTVTLRCDPISGHDNLYWYRRVMGKEIKFLLHFVKESKQDESGMPNNRFLAERTGGTYSTLKVQPAELEDSGVYFCASSPLGQGGSEKLFFGSGTQLSVL.

The chain links TRBV19 to TRBJ2-7; 11 bases are a match to TRBD1. Per the germline V gene, CDR1 is LNHDA and CDR2 is SQIVND (reference sequence). The CDR3 loop spans 14 amino acids. V trimming: 10 bases; J trimming: 3 bases; junction bases outside the gene matches: 8. In DNA, the CDR3 is TGTGCCACCTCATTAGGGACAGGGGGCTACGAGCAGTACTTC. It specifies CATSLGTGGYEQYF.

Written as DNA, the CDR3 is TGTGCCAGCAGCTACGGGACTAGCGGGGGAGTACCTAACACCGGGGAGCTGTTTTTT. Protein sequence: CASSYGTSGGVPNTGELFF. The genes are TRBV7-9 and TRBJ2-2; 14 bases are shared with TRBD2. CDR1 and CDR2 from the germline V gene are SEHNR and FQNEAQ (reference sequence). V was pared by 4 bases and J by 2 bases, with 9 bases of the junction left unmatched. There are 19 residues in the CDR3.

The V and J genes are TRBV10-3 and TRBJ2-3, with a tentative D call TRBD2 (6 bases). Trimming shortened V by 11 bases and J by 2 bases, and 17 bases separated the two germline ends. The CDR3 totals 14 residues. From germline, CDR1 is ENHRY and CDR2 SYGVKD. The CDR3 DNA reads as TGTGCCTCAGGAGCCGGGACTCCCACAGATACGCAGTATTTT. This translates into CASGAGTPTDTQYF.

The V gene is TRBV4-3, the J gene TRBJ2-1; TRBD1 is a possible D gene (5 bases). The CDR3 loop spans 15 amino acids. Trimming cost V 2 bases and J 5 bases, with 13 bases left between them. Germline assignment: CDR1 LGHNA and CDR2 YSLEER. The chain's CDR3 is CASSQSLWGHNEQFF. The DNA of the CDR3 is TGCGCCAGCAGCCAATCCTTATGGGGCCACAATGAGCAGTTCTTC.

The chain couples TRBV5-4 to TRBJ1-1; D might be TRBD1 (5 bases). CDR1 and CDR2 from the germline V gene are SGHNT and YYREEE (reference sequence). Trimming left V 0 bases short and J 4 bases short, with 10 bases between. The CDR3 contains 14 residues. CDR3 nucleotides: TGTGCCAGCAGCTTGGAGGGGTCGGGCACTGAAGCTTTCTTT. It is translated as CASSLEGSGTEAFF. The variable domain in full, with the rest retrieved from reference TRBV5-4 and TRBJ1-1, is ETGVTQSPTHLIKTRGQQVTLRCSSQSGHNTVSWYQQALGQGPQFIFQYYREEENGRGNFPPRFSGLQFPNYSSELNVNALELDDSALYLCASSLEGSGTEAFFGQGTRLTVV.

The chain recombines TRBV4-3 with TRBJ2-5; the D gene is possibly TRBD2 (6 bases). Per germline, CDR1 LGHNA and CDR2 YSLEER. The CDR3 is 15 amino acids. Trimming shortened V by 0 bases and J by 5 bases, and 13 bases separated the two germline ends. DNA for the CDR3: TGCGCCAGCAGCCAAGACGGCGGGATTCGTGAGACCCAGTACTTC. Translating gives CASSQDGGIRETQYF.

This clone was counted between two and nine times. The chain employs TRBV2 and TRBJ2-2; TRBD2 agrees at 10 bases. The CDR3 is made up of 17 amino acids. V lost 6 bases, J lost 4 bases, and 11 bases stayed unmatched. Germline CDR1 is SNHLY and CDR2 is FYNNEI. The CDR3 sequence is CASRGGSGGPSTGELFF. CDR3 sequence (DNA): TGTGCCAGCAGGGGGGGTAGCGGGGGGCCTAGCACCGGGGAGCTGTTTTTT.

The rearrangement links TRBV7-9 to TRBJ1-1; a possible D gene is TRBD1 (6 bases). Germline V gene data show CDR1 as SEHNR and CDR2 as FQNEAQ (reference sequence). Trimming removed 5 bases at V and 2 bases at J, with 9 bases between. CDR3 length: 13 amino acids. In DNA, the CDR3 is TGTGCCAGCAGCCGACAGGCAAACACTGAAGCTTTCTTT. Its translation: CASSRQANTEAFF. The full variable domain, its missing parts supplied by reference TRBV7-9 and TRBJ1-1, is DTGVSQNPRHKITKRGQNVTFRCDPISEHNRLYWYRQTLGQGPEFLTYFQNEAQLEKSRLLSDRFSAERPKGSFSTLEIQRTEQGDSAMYLCASSRQANTEAFFGQGTRLTVV.

This clone was observed a few times. V is TRBV4-1 and J is TRBJ2-2; no clear D gene. From germline, CDR1 is MGHRA and CDR2 YSYEKL. CDR3 length: 16 residues. The V and J ends lost 0 bases and 8 bases respectively, with 16 bases between them. CDR3 region: CASSQESLRVQGELFF. The CDR3 coding sequence is TGCGCCAGCAGCCAAGAGAGTCTTCGAGTACAGGGGGAGCTGTTTTTT.

The chain carries TRBV7-9 and TRBJ2-5; D is unresolved. The CDR3 has 13 residues. Germline V gene data show CDR1 as SEHNR and CDR2 as FQNEAQ (reference sequence). The germline V and J ends were trimmed by 4 bases and 3 bases, with 9 bases remaining between them. The CDR3 DNA sequence: TGTGCCAGCAGCTCCCCCCAGGAAGAGACCCAGTACTTC. It codes for CASSSPQEETQYF. Looking up the rest from reference TRBV7-9 and TRBJ2-5 gives the full variable domain: DTGVSQNPRHKITKRGQNVTFRCDPISEHNRLYWYRQTLGQGPEFLTYFQNEAQLEKSRLLSDRFSAERPKGSFSTLEIQRTEQGDSAMYLCASSSPQEETQYFGPGTRLLVL.

The chain joins TRBV11-2 to TRBJ2-3; 7 bases agree with TRBD2. J was trimmed by 2 bases and V by 3 bases; bases with no gene match: 5. Germline CDR1 and CDR2: SGHAT and FQNNGV. This CDR3 comprises 15 residues. CDR3 residues: CASSLGGEYTDTQYF. In nucleotides, the CDR3 is TGTGCCAGCAGCTTGGGGGGGGAGTACACAGATACGCAGTATTTT.

The V gene is TRBV5-1, the J gene TRBJ2-2, with D perhaps matching TRBD1 (6 bases). The CDR3 consists of 14 residues. Trimming left V 0 bases short and J 4 bases short, with 7 bases between. Per the germline V gene, CDR1 is SGHRS and CDR2 is YFSETQ. CDR3 DNA sequence: TGCGCCAGCAGCTTGGCAGGGGTCACCGGGGAGCTGTTTTTT. Its protein is CASSLAGVTGELFF.

The table lists this clone with a few counts. The chain couples TRBV9 to TRBJ2-1; 7 bases are a match to TRBD2. CDR3 length: 13 amino acids. With V trimmed by 0 bases and J by 12 bases, 6 bases remained unmatched. CDR1 is SGDLS and CDR2 is YYNGEE in the germline V gene. The CDR3 nucleotides read TGTGCCAGCAGCGTAGCTCAGGGAGGGCCGCAGTTCTTC. Protein: CASSVAQGGPQFF.

The rearrangement joins TRBV6-5 to TRBJ2-1, with 7 bases fitting TRBD1. The CDR3 covers 15 residues. Germline V CDR1 and CDR2: MNHEY, SVGAGI. J was trimmed by 4 bases and V by 6 bases; bases with no gene match: 9. This CDR3 is CASRQRQGTYNEQFF. The CDR3 DNA sequence: TGTGCCAGCAGGCAAAGACAGGGCACATACAATGAGCAGTTCTTC.

The chain couples TRBV9 to TRBJ2-2, with D perhaps TRBD2 (5 bases). From germline, CDR1 is SGDLS and CDR2 YYNGEE. The CDR3 totals 13 residues. The germline V and J ends were trimmed by 4 bases and 5 bases, with 9 bases remaining between them. In DNA form, the CDR3 reads TGTGCCAGCAGCCAAGCGGTGACCGGGGAGCTGTTTTTT. Protein: CASSQAVTGELFF.

This chain uses TRBV29-1 with TRBJ2-5; D possibly corresponds to TRBD2 (6 bases). The V end lost 6 bases, the J end lost 13 bases, and 18 bases lay between the germline ends. Per the germline V gene, CDR1 is SQVTM and CDR2 is ANQGSEA. There are 11 residues in the CDR3. The CDR3 sequence: CSVGAAGSAYF. The CDR3, as DNA: TGCAGCGTCGGAGCGGCGGGATCGGCGTACTTC.

This clone appeared a few times. V usage is TRBV6-1 and J usage is TRBJ2-3; possibly TRBD1 for D (6 bases). V lost 6 bases to trimming and J lost 3 bases, with 7 bases between them. Per germline, CDR1 MNHNS and CDR2 SASEGT. This CDR3 is built from 12 residues. For the CDR3, the DNA is TGTGCCAGCAGGAGGGGGACAGATACGCAGTATTTT. As protein: CASRRGTDTQYF.

This chain uses TRBV5-1 with TRBJ2-7, with TRBD2 matching 9 bases. The CDR3 loop spans 15 amino acids. The germline gives CDR1 SGHRS, CDR2 YFSETQ. Unmatched junction bases numbered 5, after V lost 1 base and J lost 3 bases. CDR3 bases: TGCGCCAGCAGCTTGTTAGCGGGAGATCGCTACGAGCAGTACTTC. Encoded protein: CASSLLAGDRYEQYF.

This sequence joins TRBV12-5 and TRBJ1-6; the match to TRBD1 covers 9 bases. Trimming cost V 2 bases and J 10 bases; bases outside gene matches: 6. The CDR3 loop spans 15 amino acids. Germline V gene lookup returns CDR1 LGHNT and CDR2 FRNRAP. This chain's CDR3 is CASGLHGTGYSPLHF. CDR3 DNA sequence: TGTGCTAGTGGTTTGCACGGGACAGGGTACTCACCCCTCCACTTT.

The rearrangement links TRBV6-1 to TRBJ1-4; D is perhaps TRBD1 (5 bases). The length of the CDR3 is 15 residues. CDR1 and CDR2 (germline): MNHNS, SASEGT. V lost 2 bases, J lost 6 bases, and 13 bases lay in between. The CDR3 sequence is CASSEFGQGDEKLFF. The CDR3 bases are TGTGCCAGCAGTGAATTCGGTCAGGGTGATGAAAAACTGTTTTTT.

V gene TRBV30 combines with J gene TRBJ2-7, with 8 bases lining up with TRBD1. Germline-derived CDR1 and CDR2 are GTSNPN and SVGIG (reference sequence). Trimming at V came to 2 bases and at J to 5 bases, leaving 5 bases not matched to a gene. This CDR3 is built from 13 residues. CDR3 in DNA: TGTGCCTGGAGTTGGACAGGGCGTAACGAGCAGTACTTC. It encodes CAWSWTGRNEQYF.

As DNA, the CDR3 is TGTGCCAGCAGCCACCGGGGGGGAACCCTCCACTTT. Translating it yields CASSHRGGTLHF. V and J are TRBV14 and TRBJ1-6, with D perhaps TRBD1 (5 bases). Germline CDR1 reads SGHDN; CDR2 reads FVKESK. Between the trimmed V and J ends, which lost 3 bases and 14 bases, there was a span of 11 bases. The CDR3 contains 12 residues.

The V gene is TRBV6-5, the J gene TRBJ2-7, with 8 positions matching TRBD2. Germline V gene sequence: CDR1 MNHEY, CDR2 SVGAGI. Trimming at V came to 0 bases and at J to 0 bases, leaving 4 bases not matched to a gene. CDR3 length equals 16 residues. CDR3 protein: CASSYSDSGTSYEQYF. CDR3 coding DNA: TGTGCCAGCAGTTACTCGGATAGCGGGACCTCCTACGAGCAGTACTTC.

This chain joins TRBV27 and TRBJ2-7; 8 bases align to TRBD1. There are 15 residues in the CDR3. After removal of 3 bases from V and 4 bases from J, the junction contained 8 bases not matched to a gene. Germline assignment: CDR1 MNHEY and CDR2 SMNVEV (reference sequence). The CDR3 DNA reads TGTGCCAGCAGTTTTGCACAGGGGGGACTTTACGAGCAGTACTTC. This codes for CASSFAQGGLYEQYF.